The 21 T cell receptor beta chains below come from one sample, sequenced in a study of blood T cell repertoires in COVID-19. Sequenced by immunoSEQ multiplex PCR; TCRdb stores in-frame clones only, minus some. The sample includes under 250,000 clones, roughly 90% of them seen just once. The sequencing sample was made of peripheral blood. The receptors here all came from a man aged 60 to 75 with acute or convalescent COVID-19.

This clone occurred a few times. This chain joins TRBV28 and TRBJ2-5; 9 positions agree with TRBD2. The trim removed 3 bases at V and 1 base at J, leaving 9 bases unmatched. The CDR3 totals 17 residues. Per germline, CDR1 MDHEN and CDR2 SYDVKM. The chain's CDR3 is CASSFGGPGLAQETQYF. The CDR3 bases are TGTGCCAGCAGTTTCGGGGGTCCGGGACTAGCCCAAGAGACCCAGTACTTC.

This clone was observed a single time. The V gene is TRBV23-1, the J gene TRBJ1-1; D is possibly TRBD1 (5 bases). TRBV23-1 counts as an open reading frame of uncertain function. The CDR3 length is 15 residues. V lost 0 bases, J lost 11 bases, and 19 bases lay in between. CDR3 protein: CASSQSISGVRSAFF. The CDR3 DNA follows: TGCGCCAGCAGTCAATCGATTTCGGGGGTGAGGTCCGCTTTCTTT.

This sequence joins TRBV6-5 and TRBJ1-1; no clear D gene. V gave up 2 bases and J gave up 4 bases, with 8 bases separating them. Germline V gene data show CDR1 as MNHEY and CDR2 as SVGAGI. This CDR3 spans 13 amino acids. The CDR3, as DNA: TGTGCCAGCAGTTACGACACCAGCACTGAAGCTTTCTTT. It codes for CASSYDTSTEAFF.

The J gene is TRBJ2-5, the V gene TRBV28; the D is unclear. This CDR3 is built from 13 residues. V was cut by 2 bases and J by 2 bases, with 6 bases left in between. Germline V CDR1 and CDR2: MDHEN, SYDVKM. The CDR3 bases are TGTGCCAGCAGTTTAACAGTTCAAGAGACCCAGTACTTC. Its translation: CASSLTVQETQYF. Full variable domain (remainder filled in from reference TRBV28 and TRBJ2-5): DVKVTQSSRYLVKRTGEKVFLECVQDMDHENMFWYRQDPGLGLRLIYFSYDVKMKEKGDIPEGYSVSREKKERFSLILESASTNQTSMYLCASSLTVQETQYFGPGTRLLVL.

This rearrangement joins TRBV7-8 to TRBJ1-3; the D is unclear. CDR1 is SGHVS, CDR2 FQNEAQ, per germline. Trimming shortened V by 2 bases and J by 0 bases, and 5 bases separated the two germline ends. The CDR3 spans 14 residues. The CDR3 nucleotides are TGTGCCAGCAGCTTAATCAACTCTGGAAACACCATATATTTT. Translated: CASSLINSGNTIYF.

This sequence joins TRBV27 and TRBJ1-3, with D uncertain. Per germline, CDR1 MNHEY and CDR2 SMNVEV (reference sequence). V was cut by 5 bases and J by 4 bases, with 12 bases left in between. The CDR3 has 14 residues. CDR3 sequence (DNA): TGTGCCAGCAGTAGGTCGGGAACGGGAAACACCATATATTTT. It is translated as CASSRSGTGNTIYF.

This chain links TRBV7-9 with TRBJ2-7; TRBD1 aligns across 7 bases. Germline values: CDR1 SEHNR, CDR2 FQNEAQ (reference sequence). The CDR3 runs 16 residues. With V trimmed by 1 base and J by 13 bases, 19 bases remained unmatched. CDR3 residues: CASSLDLFGTVSSGYF. In nucleotides, the CDR3 is TGTGCCAGCAGCTTAGATCTCTTTGGGACAGTGTCGTCTGGATACTTC.

The chain employs TRBV6-6 and TRBJ2-1; 9 nucleotides line up with TRBD1. CDR1 is MNHNY and CDR2 is SVGAGI in the germline V gene (reference sequence). Losses at the gene ends were 6 bases for V and 7 bases for J; bases not matched to a gene: 4. This CDR3 contains 13 residues. The CDR3 reads CASRTGGGNEQFF. The CDR3 DNA reads as TGTGCCAGCAGGACAGGGGGAGGGAATGAGCAGTTCTTC.

In its sample, this clone was seen a few times. This chain links TRBV7-8 with TRBJ1-6, with a weak D call TRBD1 (6 bases). This CDR3 has 15 amino acids. V was clipped by 5 bases and J by 7 bases, with 15 bases between them. CDR1 and CDR2 from the germline V gene are SGHVS and FQNEAQ. The CDR3 nucleotides are TGTGCCAGCAGCAAAAGCAGGGGCCTAAATTCACCCCTCCACTTT. It encodes CASSKSRGLNSPLHF.

The chain links TRBV28 to TRBJ2-1; 7 bases are shared with TRBD2. Germline values: CDR1 MDHEN, CDR2 SYDVKM. The junction had 10 bases not matched to a gene; V was cut back by 6 bases and J by 5 bases. The CDR3 length is 15 residues. The CDR3, as DNA: TGTGCCAGCAGGGGAGCGGGGCTCCGTGACAATGAGCAGTTCTTC. This codes for CASRGAGLRDNEQFF. Together with reference TRBV28 and TRBJ2-1, the CDR3 gives the full variable domain: DVKVTQSSRYLVKRTGEKVFLECVQDMDHENMFWYRQDPGLGLRLIYFSYDVKMKEKGDIPEGYSVSREKKERFSLILESASTNQTSMYLCASRGAGLRDNEQFFGPGTRLTVL.

The chain links TRBV5-1 to TRBJ1-1, with a tentative D call TRBD1 (6 bases). This CDR3 region has 13 residues. V was pared by 8 bases and J by 1 base, with 12 bases between. Germline V gives CDR1 SGHRS, CDR2 YFSETQ. In DNA, the CDR3 is TGCGCCAGTTCCGACAGGACGAACACTGAAGCTTTCTTT. Translating gives CASSDRTNTEAFF.

This chain joins TRBV19 and TRBJ1-1; D gene unclear. The CDR3 contains 13 residues. V lost 5 bases and J 2 bases, leaving 9 bases between the germline ends. Germline assignment: CDR1 LNHDA and CDR2 SQIVND (reference sequence). CDR3 sequence: CASSHQVNTEAFF. For the CDR3, the DNA is TGTGCCAGTAGTCACCAGGTTAACACTGAAGCTTTCTTT.

The CDR3 DNA follows: TGTGCCAGCAGCTCGGTTGTGGAGCAGTTCTTC. It specifies CASSSVVEQFF. The V call is TRBV11-1, the J call TRBJ2-1; D gene unclear. Deletions cut 4 bases from V and 10 bases from J, with 8 bases between. Looked up from germline, CDR1 is SGHAT and CDR2 is FQDESV (reference sequence). The CDR3 is 11 residues long. Full variable domain (rest looked up from reference TRBV11-1 and TRBJ2-1): EAEVAQSPRYKITEKSQAVAFWCDPISGHATLYWYRQILGQGPELLVQFQDESVVDDSQLPKDRFSAERLKGVDSTLKIQPAELGDSAMYLCASSSVVEQFFGPGTRLTVL.

This clone has more than one count but fewer than ten. This rearrangement joins TRBV28 to TRBJ1-5; unclear D gene. CDR1 MDHEN and CDR2 SYDVKM come from the germline V gene. This CDR3 has 14 residues. The V gene lost 5 bases and the J gene lost 2 bases, with 10 bases spanning the gap. The CDR3 nucleotides are TGTGCCAGCAGTCCCCTAAGCGGCAATCAGCCCCAGCATTTT. It is translated as CASSPLSGNQPQHF. The variable domain in full, with the rest retrieved from reference TRBV28 and TRBJ1-5, is DVKVTQSSRYLVKRTGEKVFLECVQDMDHENMFWYRQDPGLGLRLIYFSYDVKMKEKGDIPEGYSVSREKKERFSLILESASTNQTSMYLCASSPLSGNQPQHFGDGTRLSIL.

The genes are TRBV30 and TRBJ1-2; TRBD1 matches at 7 bases. The V segment lost 0 bases and the J segment 4 bases; nucleotides outside the gene matches: 2. The CDR3 spans 13 residues. Germline values: CDR1 GTSNPN, CDR2 SVGIG (reference sequence). The CDR3: CAWSVNRGYGYTF. The CDR3 region has the DNA TGTGCCTGGAGTGTGAACAGGGGCTATGGCTACACCTTC.

This clone occurred a few times. V usage is TRBV2 and J usage is TRBJ2-7, with 14 nucleotides matching TRBD2. The trim removed 6 bases at V and 3 bases at J, leaving 4 bases unmatched. Germline V CDR1 and CDR2: SNHLY, FYNNEI. CDR3 size: 15 residues. Here the CDR3 reads CASRQGTSGSYEQYF. CDR3 coding DNA: TGTGCCAGCAGGCAGGGGACTAGCGGGAGCTACGAGCAGTACTTC.

This chain connects TRBV4-3 to TRBJ2-7; TRBD1 aligns across 7 bases. The CDR3 has 14 amino acids. Germline assignment: CDR1 LGHNA and CDR2 YSLEER. The V gene end was trimmed by 6 bases and the J gene end by 2 bases; junction bases not matched to a gene: 7. The CDR3 is CASSEKGGPYEQYF. The CDR3 DNA is TGCGCCAGCAGTGAGAAAGGGGGCCCCTACGAGCAGTACTTC.

The rearrangement links TRBV4-3 to TRBJ2-2; the match to TRBD1 covers 8 bases. After removal of 0 bases from V and 3 bases from J, the junction contained 12 bases not matched to a gene. The CDR3 has 19 residues. CDR1 is LGHNA, CDR2 YSLEER, per germline. DNA for the CDR3: TGCGCCAGCAGCCAAGATCTCCCGATGGCAGGGGGCTACACCGGGGAGCTGTTTTTT. This sequence encodes CASSQDLPMAGGYTGELFF.

This chain links TRBV6-5 with TRBJ2-7; weak D call: TRBD1 (6 bases). The CDR3 extends over 15 amino acids. Germline CDR1 and CDR2: MNHEY and SVGAGI. With 6 bases removed from V and 6 bases from J, the gap between germline ends came to 21 bases. CDR3 loop: CASSPGTKKVGEQYF. The CDR3 DNA reads TGTGCCAGCAGCCCCGGGACAAAGAAGGTAGGCGAGCAGTACTTC.

In its sample, this clone was seen a few times. This chain uses TRBV15 with TRBJ1-4; maybe TRBD1 (5 bases). The V gene lost 0 bases and the J gene lost 6 bases, with 11 bases spanning the gap. CDR3 size: 15 residues. CDR1 and CDR2 from the germline V gene are LNHNV and YYDKDF (reference sequence). This CDR3 reads CATSRDMGEDEKLFF. The CDR3 nucleotides are TGTGCCACCAGCAGAGATATGGGGGAGGATGAAAAACTGTTTTTT.

This clone was seen a handful of times. This chain joins TRBV21-1 and TRBJ2-7; the table's D call, TRBD2, was not checked against the DNA. TRBV21-1 corresponds to a pseudogene. This CDR3 has 16 residues. The CDR3 DNA follows: TGTGCCAGCAGCAAAATCGACACTAGCGGGACAGACGAGCAGTACTTC. Its protein product is CASSKIDTSGTDEQYF.